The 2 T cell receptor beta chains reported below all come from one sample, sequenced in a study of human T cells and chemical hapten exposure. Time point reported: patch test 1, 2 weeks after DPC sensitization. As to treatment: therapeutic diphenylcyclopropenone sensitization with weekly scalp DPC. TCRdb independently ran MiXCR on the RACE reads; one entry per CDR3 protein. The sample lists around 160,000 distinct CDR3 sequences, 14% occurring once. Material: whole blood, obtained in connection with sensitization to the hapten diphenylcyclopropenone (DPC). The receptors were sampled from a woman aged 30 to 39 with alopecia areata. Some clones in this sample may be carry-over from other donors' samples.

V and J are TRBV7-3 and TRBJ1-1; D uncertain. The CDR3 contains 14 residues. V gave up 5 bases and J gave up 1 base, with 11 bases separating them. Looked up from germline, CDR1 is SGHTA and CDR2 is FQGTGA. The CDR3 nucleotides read TGTGCCAGCAGCCCCTCCCCGGGGAACACTGAAGCTTTCTTT. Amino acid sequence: CASSPSPGNTEAFF.

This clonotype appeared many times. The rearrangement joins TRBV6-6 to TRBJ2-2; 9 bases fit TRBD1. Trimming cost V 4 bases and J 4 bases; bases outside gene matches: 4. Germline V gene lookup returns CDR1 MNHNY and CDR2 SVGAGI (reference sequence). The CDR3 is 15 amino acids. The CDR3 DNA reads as TGTGCCAGCAGTTCACAGGGGGCTGGCACCGGGGAGCTGTTTTTT. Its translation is CASSSQGAGTGELFF.